The 12 T cell receptor beta chains presented below share a single source sample, sequenced in a study of blood T cell repertoires in COVID-19 (dated by TCRdb to about 2020). Receptor amplification or capture employed the immunoSEQ multiplex PCR assay. Imported from immuneACCESS, the table was reduced by TCRdb to in-frame sequences with V and J called. These copies leave out some clones; in studies compared against another copy, an unresolved V gene accounts for under half, and the cause of the remainder is not known. The table for this sample lists under 150,000 clones; just under 80% of them were counted only once. Jointly, the top ten make up 25% of the sample. Input material: peripheral blood. The receptors were gathered from a human donor in a cohort sampled during active COVID-19.

This clone was observed once. V and J are TRBV6-5 and TRBJ1-3; a possible D gene is TRBD1 (5 bases). The V gene's germline CDR1 is MNHEY and CDR2 SVGAGI. The length of the CDR3 is 15 residues. Trimming stripped 6 bases from V and 0 bases from J, with 12 bases between. The CDR3 spells CASRDTYSSGNTIYF. CDR3 DNA: TGTGCCAGCAGGGACACGTACAGCTCTGGAAACACCATATATTTT.

The gene calls are TRBV7-9 and TRBJ1-6, with D maybe TRBD1 (5 bases). Germline assignment: CDR1 SEHNR and CDR2 FQNEAQ (reference sequence). The length of the CDR3 is 14 residues. Trimming took off 5 bases at V and 5 bases at J, with 10 bases between the two ends. CDR3 in amino acids: CASSPDSDNSPLHF. For the CDR3, the DNA is TGTGCCAGCAGCCCTGACAGCGATAATTCACCCCTCCACTTT.

The chain is built from TRBV24-1 and TRBJ1-1, with unresolved D. This CDR3 has 14 amino acids. Trimming took 2 bases from V and 0 from J, leaving 6 bases between them. Germline CDR1 and CDR2: KGHDR and SFDVKD. The CDR3 protein is CATSDSSVNTEAFF. CDR3 in DNA: TGTGCCACCAGTGATTCTTCAGTGAACACTGAAGCTTTCTTT.

V usage is TRBV28 and J usage is TRBJ2-7; TRBD1 matches 9 bases. The germline CDR1 and CDR2 sequences are MDHEN and SYDVKM. CDR3 length equals 13 residues. Trimming removed 7 bases from V and 5 bases from J; junction bases left unmatched: 6. The CDR3 DNA sequence: TGTGCCAGCACTACAGGGGGCATCAACGAGCAGTACTTC. Its translation is CASTTGGINEQYF.

This CDR3 reads CASSRNSRGANVLTF. CDR3 DNA: TGTGCCAGCAGCCGAAATTCTCGGGGGGCCAACGTCCTGACTTTC. The chain carries TRBV7-6 and TRBJ2-6; no clear D. Germline V gives CDR1 SGHVS, CDR2 FNYEAQ. Trimming removed 5 bases at V and 4 bases at J, with 12 bases between. This CDR3 is 15 amino acids long.

The rearrangement joins TRBV6-1 to TRBJ1-6; maybe TRBD1 (5 bases). Trimming stripped 2 bases from V and 3 bases from J, with 11 bases between. This CDR3 contains 16 residues. Germline V gene sequence: CDR1 MNHNS, CDR2 SASEGT. The DNA for the CDR3 is TGTGCCAGCAGTGAATCCGACAGTATCTATAATTCACCCCTCCACTTT. Protein sequence: CASSESDSIYNSPLHF.

CDR3 nucleotides: TGTGCCACCAGCAGAGACCTTGCCGGGACTAGCGGGAGAAGGAAGTACTTC. Its protein product is CATSRDLAGTSGRRKYF. The rearrangement uses TRBV15 and TRBJ2-7; 14 bases line up with TRBD2. V gave up 0 bases and J gave up 11 bases; unmatched junction bases: 12. Looked up from germline, CDR1 is LNHNV and CDR2 is YYDKDF (reference sequence). The CDR3 is 17 amino acids. The full variable domain, its missing parts supplied by reference TRBV15 and TRBJ2-7, is DAMVIQNPRYQVTQFGKPVTLSCSQTLNHNVMYWYQQKSSQAPKLLFHYYDKDFNNEADTPDNFQSRRPNTSFCFLDIRSPGLGDTAMYLCATSRDLAGTSGRRKYFGPGTRLTVT.

V and J are TRBV2 and TRBJ2-1, with D tentatively TRBD2 (5 bases). The ends were cut back, 6 bases at V and 6 bases at J, with 12 bases in the middle. CDR3 length equals 13 residues. CDR1 and CDR2 from the germline V gene are SNHLY and FYNNEI. The CDR3: CASRVTAGNEQFF. The CDR3 DNA follows: TGTGCCAGCAGGGTGACCGCGGGCAATGAGCAGTTCTTC.

This clone was recorded a few times. The V call is TRBV4-2, the J call TRBJ2-7; 9 bases match TRBD2. The CDR3 is 16 amino acids. Losses at the gene ends were 1 base for V and 2 bases for J; bases not matched to a gene: 6. CDR1 is LGHNA and CDR2 is YNFKEQ in the germline V gene. CDR3 coding DNA: TGTGCCAGCAGCCAAGGAGAGCAGCGGGGGGCCTACGAGCAGTACTTC. It codes for CASSQGEQRGAYEQYF.

For the CDR3, the DNA is TGTGCCACTACCGACAGGGAGAATGGCTACACCTTC. Amino acid sequence: CATTDRENGYTF. The rearrangement uses TRBV6-5 and TRBJ1-2; 7 bases fit TRBD1. This CDR3 spans 12 amino acids. Trimming removed 10 bases from V and 6 bases from J; junction bases left unmatched: 8. Germline CDR1 and CDR2: MNHEY and SVGAGI.

The chain links TRBV7-2 to TRBJ2-5, with 12 bases identical to TRBD2. CDR1 is SGHTA and CDR2 is FQGNSA in the germline V gene. The CDR3 spans 16 residues. V gave up 5 bases and J gave up 4 bases; unmatched junction bases: 8. The CDR3 loop reads CASSPEGLAGLETQYF. CDR3 DNA sequence: TGTGCCAGCAGCCCAGAGGGACTAGCGGGTTTAGAGACCCAGTACTTC.

The chain links TRBV6-5 to TRBJ1-4; 8 bases line up with TRBD1. Trimming removed 6 bases from V and 3 bases from J; junction bases left unmatched: 3. Germline CDR1 reads MNHEY; CDR2 reads SVGAGI. There are 14 residues in the CDR3. The CDR3 sequence: CASRTGAANEKLFF. The CDR3 region has the DNA TGTGCCAGCAGGACAGGGGCTGCTAATGAAAAACTGTTTTTT.